The clone carrying this T cell receptor (beta chain) was seen a few times. The antigen remains unidentified. PCR was performed a second time for about 7 to 11 cycles using a sample-barcoded 5' primer and a J-beta primer mix. Each cDNA molecule received a tag from a template-switch adaptor that had 12 random nucleotides. In TCRdb, the 5' RACE reads were re-called with MiXCR into one record per CDR3 protein. The data contain roughly 800,000 distinct CDR3 sequences, 55% to 75% of them singletons. This sample is drawn from a study of blood T cells in healthy people across ages. General observations from the study: Measured against age, TCR beta diversity per million T cells decreased in a roughly linear manner. Greater diversity and more naive CD4+ cells were seen in long-lived donors than in aged donors. Percentage of naive T cells showed a strong correlation with TCR beta diversity.

This CDR3 is 14 amino acids long. CDR1 is MNHEY, CDR2 SMNVEV, per germline (reference sequence). Deletions cut 9 bases from V and 4 bases from J, with 17 bases between. The origin of this receptor is a man under 40 in good health. Sequencing was carried out using blood. V usage is TRBV27 and J usage is TRBJ2-3; D not resolved. Here the CDR3 DNA reads TGTGCCAGTAAACCCACCCCGGCTGCAGATACGCAGTATTTT. This encodes CASKPTPAADTQYF.